These 24 T cell receptor beta chains share one sample of origin, sequenced in a study of blood T cells in healthy people across ages. Primers used in a second PCR of about 7 to 12 cycles were a sample-barcoded 5' primer and a J-beta primer mix. TCRdb re-derived calls from the 5' RACE reads in MiXCR, one entry per CDR3 protein. Of about 640,000 distinct CDR3 sequences detected, around three fifths appear once; the ten largest clones hold roughly 34%. Sequenced input: blood. All receptors come from a man in his 60s in good health.

This clonotype was recorded once. V usage is TRBV20-1 and J usage is TRBJ2-5, with TRBD2 as a possible D gene (7 bases). The CDR3 is 16 residues long. V gave up 2 bases and J gave up 4 bases, with 20 bases separating them. Germline assignment: CDR1 DFQATT and CDR2 SNEGSKA (reference sequence). The DNA for the CDR3 is TGCAGTGCTAGATCCCCGGGGGCGGGGGCATCAGAGACCCAGTACTTC. Its protein is CSARSPGAGASETQYF.

This clonotype was counted once. This chain joins TRBV27 and TRBJ2-7, with TRBD2 matching 8 bases. The J call is in doubt because the DNA end fits TRBJ2-4 better. Germline V lookup: CDR1 MNHEY, CDR2 SMNVEV (reference sequence). CDR3 size: 14 residues. CDR3 sequence (DNA): TGTGCCAGCAGTTGGGGGACGGGGGGGGACATTCAGTACTTC. The encoded protein is CASSWGTGGDIQYF.

This clonotype was detected only a few times. The chain employs TRBV12-3 or TRBV12-4 and TRBJ1-2; D is unclear. Trimming removed 6 bases from V and 2 bases from J, with 7 bases in between. The CDR3 is made up of 12 amino acids. CDR3 in DNA: TGTGCCAGCAGAAACGGAAACTATGGCTACACCTTC. Its protein is CASRNGNYGYTF.

This sequence joins TRBV7-2 and TRBJ2-5, with 10 bases lining up with TRBD2. The J segment lost 2 bases and the V segment lost 4 bases, leaving 4 bases of the junction unmatched. The CDR3 is 15 amino acids. Germline V gene sequence: CDR1 SGHTA, CDR2 FQGNSA. Here the CDR3 reads CASSSVLAGQETQYF. In DNA form, the CDR3 reads TGTGCCAGCAGCTCCGTACTAGCGGGACAAGAGACCCAGTACTTC.

The V gene is TRBV5-6, the J gene TRBJ2-1; D might be TRBD1 (5 bases). The germline V and J ends were trimmed by 6 bases and 2 bases, with 15 bases remaining between them. The CDR3 is 15 residues long. Germline lookup yields CDR1 SGHDT and CDR2 YYEEEE. The CDR3 loop reads CASTPGYRPYNEQFF. Here the CDR3 DNA reads TGTGCCAGCACCCCGGGTTACAGGCCCTACAATGAGCAGTTCTTC.

The chain employs TRBV7-2 and TRBJ2-3; D remains unclear. The V end was cut by 5 bases, the J end by 7 bases, with 7 bases between. Germline lookup yields CDR1 SGHTA and CDR2 FQGNSA. The CDR3 sequence is 11 residues long. CDR3 in DNA: TGTGCCAGCAGCCGTGGTTATACGCAGTATTTT. Residues: CASSRGYTQYF.

In this sample, this clonotype turned up a few times. In DNA, the CDR3 is TGTGCCAGCAGCTTACGTGCACAGAGCACAGATACGCAGTATTTT. It is translated as CASSLRAQSTDTQYF. The chain joins TRBV7-2 to TRBJ2-3, with D unresolved. Trimming stripped 2 bases from V and 0 bases from J, with 9 bases between. CDR3 length: 15 residues. Germline V gene sequence: CDR1 SGHTA, CDR2 FQGNSA.

This clonotype was observed once. V and J are TRBV4-2 and TRBJ1-2; no definite D call. CDR1 is LGHNA and CDR2 is YNFKEQ in the germline V gene. Trimming took off 0 bases at V and 2 bases at J, with 10 bases between the two ends. The CDR3 length is 15 residues. Here the CDR3 DNA reads TGTGCCAGCAGCCAAGAATCCAGGATCAACTATGGCTACACCTTC. Translated: CASSQESRINYGYTF.

This clonotype was counted between two and nine times. The chain is built from TRBV3-1 and TRBJ1-6, with D possibly matching TRBD1 (6 bases). This CDR3 has 15 residues. V was shortened by 4 bases and J by 6 bases, with 13 bases between the two germline ends. CDR1 LGHDT and CDR2 YNNKEL come from the germline V gene (reference sequence). The CDR3 protein is CASSPWTVPNSPLHF. The CDR3 DNA follows: TGTGCCAGCAGCCCCTGGACAGTTCCTAATTCACCCCTCCACTTT.

The V call is TRBV14, the J call TRBJ2-3, with 8 bases that match TRBD2. Per the germline V gene, CDR1 is SGHDN and CDR2 is FVKESK. The CDR3 is 16 residues long. J lost 3 bases, V lost 1 base, and 6 bases had no gene match. CDR3 DNA sequence: TGTGCCAGCAGCCAAGGCGGACTAGCAAAAACAGATACGCAGTATTTT. It yields the protein CASSQGGLAKTDTQYF. The whole variable domain, remainder taken from reference TRBV14 and TRBJ2-3, is EAGVTQFPSHSVIEKGQTVTLRCDPISGHDNLYWYRRVMGKEIKFLLHFVKESKQDESGMPNNRFLAERTGGTYSTLKVQPAELEDSGVYFCASSQGGLAKTDTQYFGPGTRLTVL.

The chain combines TRBV27 with TRBJ1-2, with 9 bases identical to TRBD1. Germline CDR1 and CDR2: MNHEY and SMNVEV (reference sequence). The CDR3 spans 15 residues. V trimming: 4 bases; J trimming: 8 bases; junction bases outside the gene matches: 11. CDR3 coding DNA: TGTGCCAGCAGTTCTTTCCTACAGGGGGCGCTCGGCTACACCTTC. Translating it yields CASSSFLQGALGYTF.

J is TRBJ2-5 and V is TRBV20-1, with D maybe TRBD2 (5 bases). The last part of the DNA fits TRBJ2-7 better; the J call may be wrong. Germline CDR1 DFQATT, CDR2 SNEGSKA (reference sequence). The CDR3 spans 11 residues. The CDR3 region is CSASSGYEQYF. CDR3 nucleotide sequence: TGCAGTGCTAGTTCGGGGTACGAGCAGTACTTC.

CDR3 protein: CAISEPGRETQFF. The DNA of the CDR3 is TGTGCCATCAGTGAGCCGGGGAGGGAGACCCAGTTCTTC. V and J are TRBV10-3 and TRBJ2-1; 7 positions match TRBD2. The CDR3 contains 13 residues. Trimming removed 2 bases from V and 13 bases from J; junction bases left unmatched: 8. Looked up from germline, CDR1 is ENHRY and CDR2 is SYGVKD.

The count of this clonotype is one. This chain joins TRBV11-3 and TRBJ2-7; 12 bases map to TRBD1. The J call is in doubt because the DNA end fits TRBJ2-5 better. Germline assignment: CDR1 SGHNT and CDR2 YENEEA. The length of the CDR3 is 15 residues. The CDR3 is CASSTGTGGWETQYF. The CDR3 DNA sequence: TGTGCCAGCAGCACCGGGACAGGGGGCTGGGAGACCCAGTACTTC.

The chain has TRBV28 and TRBJ2-5; 8 nucleotides agree with TRBD1. The end of the DNA fits TRBJ2-7 better, so the J call may be wrong. Per the germline V gene, CDR1 is MDHEN and CDR2 is SYDVKM. The CDR3 totals 15 residues. This CDR3 is CASRLLPTGAYEQYF. The CDR3, as DNA: TGTGCCAGCAGGCTGCTCCCGACAGGGGCGTACGAGCAGTACTTC.

This clonotype came up a few times. The V gene is TRBV20-1, the J gene TRBJ1-1, with D perhaps TRBD1 (5 bases). V shed 6 bases and J shed 3 bases, with 11 bases lying between them. This CDR3 contains 12 residues. Germline CDR1 and CDR2: DFQATT and SNEGSKA (reference sequence). Here the CDR3 DNA reads TGCAGTGCCCCACGAGGGGACACTGAAGCTTTCTTT. It yields the protein CSAPRGDTEAFF.

This sequence joins TRBV20-1 and TRBJ2-3; 9 nucleotides line up with TRBD1. The CDR3 length is 14 residues. V dropped 5 bases and J dropped 5; count of bases not matched to a gene: 8. The germline CDR1 and CDR2 sequences are DFQATT and SNEGSKA (reference sequence). The DNA for the CDR3 is TGCAGTGCTGCTGTCGGGACAGGGTTAGATACGCAGTATTTT. It specifies CSAAVGTGLDTQYF.

V is TRBV6-5 and J is TRBJ2-7, with a weak D call TRBD1 (7 bases). This CDR3 region has 14 residues. The V gene lost 2 bases and the J gene lost 5 bases, with 13 bases spanning the gap. The germline CDR1 and CDR2 sequences are MNHEY and SVGAGI. The CDR3 nucleotides read TGTGCCAGCAGTTACCTTCAGGGGGGCGACGAGCAGTACTTC. This gives the protein CASSYLQGGDEQYF.

The chain has TRBV12-3 or TRBV12-4 and TRBJ1-1, with 7 bases aligning to TRBD1. This CDR3 has 14 amino acids. V shed 8 bases, J shed 5 bases, and the junction held 11 bases outside the gene matches. CDR3 in DNA: TGTGCCAGCTCTAAGCAGGGGGGGGGGACTGAAGCTTTCTTT. It translates to CASSKQGGGTEAFF.

The V and J genes are TRBV10-3 and TRBJ2-7; 11 bases are a match to TRBD2. V lost 0 bases to trimming and J lost 9 bases; unmatched junction nucleotides: 13. The CDR3 has 17 residues. Germline V gene sequence: CDR1 ENHRY, CDR2 SYGVKD. CDR3 amino acids: CAISESSLAGGSFGQYF. As DNA, the CDR3 is TGTGCCATCAGTGAGTCGAGCCTAGCGGGGGGCTCCTTCGGGCAGTACTTC.

Only a few counts were recorded for this clonotype. V gene TRBV28 combines with J gene TRBJ2-5, with 11 positions matching TRBD2. The junction had 4 bases not matched to a gene; V was cut back by 5 bases and J by 2 bases. Looked up from germline, CDR1 is MDHEN and CDR2 is SYDVKM. CDR3 length: 15 amino acids. DNA for the CDR3: TGTGCCAGCAGTACCCGGACTAGCGGGCAAGAGACCCAGTACTTC. Protein sequence: CASSTRTSGQETQYF.

To note about this clonotype: This may come from a read error, since a much larger clone is one base off. The genes are TRBV20-1 and TRBJ2-1, with no clear D. Deletions cut 5 bases from V and 1 base from J, with 15 bases between. The CDR3 runs 15 residues. Per germline, CDR1 DFQATT and CDR2 SNEGSKA (reference sequence). The CDR3 protein is CSAALPAASYNEQFF. CDR3 in DNA: TGCAGTGCTGCTTTACCGGCGGCGTCCTACAATGAGCAGTTCTTC.

The chain is built from TRBV2 and TRBJ2-7; perhaps TRBD1 as D (6 bases). V dropped 5 bases and J dropped 6 bases, with 14 bases sitting between them. Germline V gives CDR1 SNHLY, CDR2 FYNNEI. The CDR3 has 13 residues. The CDR3 bases are TGTGCCAGCAGTAGGGACAAGGGTTCCGAGCAGTACTTC. Its translation is CASSRDKGSEQYF.

There are a few counts of this clonotype. This rearrangement joins TRBV10-3 to TRBJ2-2; D gene ambiguous. This CDR3 comprises 12 residues. Trimming removed 6 bases from V and 2 bases from J, with 4 bases in between. CDR1 and CDR2 (germline): ENHRY, SYGVKD. The CDR3 nucleotides read TGTGCCATCAGGGGAAACACCGGGGAGCTGTTTTTT. This gives the protein CAIRGNTGELFF.